Below, one T cell receptor beta chain is given with its context. Its antigen is unknown. This sample is part of a study of metastatic and nonmetastatic thyroid tumors. Turning to the study itself: From malignant and benign thyroid patients, repertoires in blood and in tumor or nodule tissue were compared. Points from the study as a whole: Significantly greater TCR beta diversity was reportedly found in malignant thyroid tumors than in benign nodules (in blood and tumor).

Authors' methods: Construction of a distant-metastasis classifier for papillary thyroid cancer relied on CDR3 differences across clinicopathological groups. TCRdb re-called the PCR reads with MiXCR. TCRdb, rather than the study authors, made the V and J calls. The sample consists of roughly 38,000 clones, 19% of them appearing once. Looked up from germline, CDR1 is MNHNS and CDR2 is SASEGT. The CDR3 loop spans 16 amino acids. None of the patients had undergone any treatment ahead of thyroid surgery. The chain carries TRBV6-1 and TRBJ1-6, with D possibly TRBD1 on 5 matching bases. This clonotype originated in a female donor with papillary thyroid cancer or a benign thyroid nodule (not recorded which). Some clones in this sample may be carry-over from other donors' samples. The specimen sequenced was blood. The CDR3 nucleotides read TGTGTCATCAGTGTGACTTCCGGGGCATGGGGTTCACCCCTCCACTTT. As protein: CVISVTSGAWGSPLHF.